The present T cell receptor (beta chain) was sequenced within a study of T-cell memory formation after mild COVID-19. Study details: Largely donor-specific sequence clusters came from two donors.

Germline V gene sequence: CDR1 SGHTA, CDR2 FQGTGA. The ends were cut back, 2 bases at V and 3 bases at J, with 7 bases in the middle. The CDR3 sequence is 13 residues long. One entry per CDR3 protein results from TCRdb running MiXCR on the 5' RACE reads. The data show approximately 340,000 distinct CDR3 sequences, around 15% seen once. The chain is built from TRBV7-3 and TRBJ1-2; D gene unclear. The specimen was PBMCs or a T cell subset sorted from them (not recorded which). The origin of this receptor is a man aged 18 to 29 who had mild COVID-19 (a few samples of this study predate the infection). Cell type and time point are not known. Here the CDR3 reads CASSLPDDYGYTF. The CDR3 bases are TGTGCCAGCAGCTTACCAGACGACTATGGCTACACCTTC.